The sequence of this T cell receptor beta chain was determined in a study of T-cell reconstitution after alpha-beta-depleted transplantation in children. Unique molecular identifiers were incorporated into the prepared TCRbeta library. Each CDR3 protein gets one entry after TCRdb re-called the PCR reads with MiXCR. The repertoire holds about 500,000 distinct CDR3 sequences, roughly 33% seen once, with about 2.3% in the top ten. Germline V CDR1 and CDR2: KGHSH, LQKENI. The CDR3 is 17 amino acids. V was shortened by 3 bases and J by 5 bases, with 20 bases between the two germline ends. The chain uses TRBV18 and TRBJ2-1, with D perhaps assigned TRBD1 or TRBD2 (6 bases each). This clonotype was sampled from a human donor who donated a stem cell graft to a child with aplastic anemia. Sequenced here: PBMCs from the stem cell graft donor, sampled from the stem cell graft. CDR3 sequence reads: CASSPRGAVGINNEQFF. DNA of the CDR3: TGTGCCAGCTCACCGAGGGGGGCCGTAGGAATAAACAATGAGCAGTTCTTC.